The present T cell receptor beta chain was sequenced within a study of cytomegalovirus exposure and HLA in healthy donors. Study at large: From HLA-typed donors, an early data release held approximately 85 million unique TCRs.

PCR was performed using 60 Vbeta and 13 Jbeta primers. Profiled with immunoSEQ multiplex PCR; TCRdb holds only in-frame clones, not every one. The data show about 100,000 clones, more than 70% seen once. Worth noting for this clone: Its antigen is undetermined.

Overall study findings and caveats: Published work reported that the classifier diagnosed cytomegalovirus status with high specificity and sensitivity. For most TCR beta V segments, an earlier analysis put the productive rate at about 87% or about 30% of the time.

The CDR3 has 15 amino acids. Germline V CDR1 and CDR2: SEHNR, FQNEAQ (reference sequence). J gave up 2 bases and V 3 bases, and 6 bases lay outside the gene matches. This sequence joins TRBV7-9 and TRBJ2-7; 8 positions match TRBD1. The sequenced sample consisted of PBMCs. The origin of this receptor is a man aged 25-45 years in good health and CMV-seronegative. This CDR3 is CASSLDRDPTYEQYF. The CDR3 nucleotides read TGTGCCAGCAGCTTGGACAGGGATCCTACCTACGAGCAGTACTTC.